This T cell receptor (beta chain) is drawn from a study of cytomegalovirus exposure and HLA in healthy donors (TCRdb year 2017). At the level of the whole study: According to a later analysis, the roughly 120 validation repertoires were produced on the same platform as the roughly 720 repertoires of the first cohort. The aim of the study was to test whether cataloging public T cell receptors could identify signatures of past pathogen exposure. In addition to the first cohort of roughly 670 subjects, a separate validation cohort of 130 or so different subjects was used. The study combined high-throughput TCR immunosequencing, statistical association of individual TCRs with disease status, and machine learning to predict cytomegalovirus infection status. Here is what the overall study found, with its caveats: Of the cluster scores, roughly 95% were above 0 in a later analysis, which found that TCRs clustered in the first cohort also tended to co-occur in the 130 or so validation repertoires. The validation cohort had no HLA typing available for a later analysis, so co-occurrence within that cohort was assessed over all 130 or so repertoires. Most TCR sequences were seen in very few donors, while some public TCRs were found in many individuals. The authors suggested that the approach could potentially be generalized to other disease states and immunological phenotypes. In vitro tests confirmed that a few of the cytomegalovirus-associated TCR beta chains recognize cytomegalovirus antigens. The study gave a list of under 200 TCR beta chains associated with cytomegalovirus. In both the original and validation cohorts, the classifier was reported to diagnose cytomegalovirus status with high specificity and sensitivity.

To prepare the library, the immunoSEQ multiplex PCR assay was applied. The authors' pipeline ran thus. A statistical classification framework was built for diagnosing cytomegalovirus status from the catalog of TCR beta chain sequences. In TCRdb, the immuneACCESS table is reduced to in-frame sequences with V and J assigned. These tables do not hold every clone; where another copy was compared, an unresolved V gene accounts for under half, and the others remain unexplained. V and J calls and clone size are as listed in that table; D and trimming were resolved from the DNA. The sample table shows under 200,000 clones, and 85% to 90% are seen once. The ten largest clonotypes hold around 3.8% of the sample. CDR1 and CDR2 are drawn from the germline V gene: MNHEY, SVGAGI. Reading from cysteine to phenylalanine, the CDR3 counts 13 amino acids. Here the CDR3 DNA is all that survives: 39 bases in frame from base 1. A distance of 6 bases separates the germline ends of V and J, which lose 0 bases and 5 bases respectively.

The donors were included in the validation cohort of 90 to 150 subjects, a group kept apart from the roughly 690-subject first cohort. A remark on this clone: The antigen it recognizes is unknown. No much larger clone exists at a distance of one base, and base qualities are not known.

The V and J segments used are TRBV6-5 and TRBJ2-3; there is no confident call for the D gene. This TCR was sampled from a man younger than 30 in good health and CMV-seropositive. The sequencing input was PBMCs. The DNA sequence is given as TGTGCCAGCAGTTACTCTGCGTTAGATACGCAGTATTTT. This is translated as CASSYSALDTQYF.